The clone carrying this TCR beta chain was seen at least ten times. Noted time point: before trial treatment. The sample is drawn from a study of low-dose radiotherapy and immunotherapy resistance in tumors. Covering alpha and beta chains, TRAV- and TRBV-specific primers were used for the first-strand cDNA. TCRs were put through 20 to 25 PCR cycles of amplification with Phusion. A constant-region primer and the V-primer adapter served as the primer pair. In TCRdb, the reads were re-called with MiXCR into one record per CDR3 protein. The table lists tens of thousands of distinct CDR3 sequences, around 17% of them singletons. From germline, CDR1 is MNHEY and CDR2 SVGAGI. The CDR3 has 14 residues. J lost 5 bases, V lost 7 bases, and 11 bases had no gene match.

The V and J genes are TRBV6-5 and TRBJ2-7; TRBD2 agrees at 7 bases. The TCR comes from a male donor with prostate cancer. The starting material was PBMCs, obtained before treatment. The DNA for the CDR3 is TGTGCCAGCACCCGAGGGGAGGGGTACGACGAGCAGTACTTC. Its protein product is CASTRGEGYDEQYF.